The present T cell receptor beta chain was sequenced within a study of response to subunit inactivated influenza vaccine. One entry per CDR3 protein results from TCRdb running MiXCR on the RT-PCR reads. In the table there are around 200,000 distinct CDR3 sequences, approximately 12% of which are singletons. The data were also submitted as part of a second study, on T cells expressing NK-cell markers. That source adds: TCR beta libraries carry UMIs added by 5'RACE template switching. The study sequenced eight donors, seven HCMV-seropositive and one seronegative.

This receptor was identified in a man over 45 who received an inactivated influenza vaccine. The sample in question was CD8+ T cells sorted from PBMCs, obtained about 12 days after vaccination.

CDR3 sequence: CASSRRDQRSDTQYF. CDR3 coding DNA: TGCGCCAGCAGCCGCCGGGACCAGCGGTCAGATACGCAGTATTTT. This chain links TRBV4-3 with TRBJ2-3; either TRBD1 or TRBD2 may supply D (5 bases each). Trimming shortened V by 4 bases and J by 4 bases, and 15 bases separated the two germline ends. The CDR3 is 15 amino acids. From germline, CDR1 is LGHNA and CDR2 YSLEER.